This paragraph reports one T cell receptor (beta chain). Its antigen remains unidentified. This CDR3 is 15 amino acids long. The V segment lost 6 bases and the J segment 6 bases; nucleotides outside the gene matches: 10. CDR1 is MDHEN, CDR2 SYDVKM, per germline. This sample was included in a study of CD8 T cells in ankylosing spondylitis. TCRdb passed the 5' RACE reads through MiXCR, listing each CDR3 protein once. The sample has some 240,000 distinct CDR3 sequences; under 30% are singletons. The study's findings and limits: Existing reports had already noted some motif variants in reactive arthritis synovial fluid and blood. The study identified a TCR beta motif of under ten highly homologous variants that appeared characteristic of ankylosing spondylitis blood. Matched ankylosing spondylitis synovial fluid reportedly showed significant enrichment of disease-linked clones. Disease-linked clones proved CD8+ and comparatively uncommon in peripheral blood.

This chain connects TRBV28 to TRBJ2-3, with TRBD2 matching 9 bases. Sequenced input: blood, either unsorted or a sorted T cell fraction (not recorded which). This TCR was sampled from a male donor with ankylosing spondylitis or in good health (not recorded which). This chain's CDR3 is CASRPRRGGTDTQYF. CDR3 sequence (DNA): TGTGCCAGCAGACCGCGGCGGGGGGGGACCGATACGCAGTATTTT. Full variable domain (remainder filled in from reference TRBV28 and TRBJ2-3): DVKVTQSSRYLVKRTGEKVFLECVQDMDHENMFWYRQDPGLGLRLIYFSYDVKMKEKGDIPEGYSVSREKKERFSLILESASTNQTSMYLCASRPRRGGTDTQYFGPGTRLTVL.